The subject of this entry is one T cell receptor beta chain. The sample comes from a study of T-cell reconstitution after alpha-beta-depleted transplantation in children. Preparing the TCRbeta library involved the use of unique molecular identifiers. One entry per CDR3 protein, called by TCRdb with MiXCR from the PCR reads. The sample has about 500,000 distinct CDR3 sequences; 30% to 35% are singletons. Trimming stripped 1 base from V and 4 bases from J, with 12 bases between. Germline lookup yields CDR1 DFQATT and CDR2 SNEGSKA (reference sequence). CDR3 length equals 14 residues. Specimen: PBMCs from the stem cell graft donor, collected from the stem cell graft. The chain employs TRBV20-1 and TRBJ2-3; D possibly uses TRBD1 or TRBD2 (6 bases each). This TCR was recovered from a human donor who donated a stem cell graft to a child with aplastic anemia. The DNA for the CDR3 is TGCAGTGCTAGAGGAGGGGGGAGCCCAGATACGCAGTATTTT. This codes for CSARGGGSPDTQYF.